This T cell receptor (beta chain) derives from a study of T cell responses to AZD1222 COVID-19 vaccine. Sequencing used immunoSEQ multiplex PCR; TCRdb keeps in-frame clones, though not all of them. The data hold 150,000 to 160,000 clones, with 80% to 90% observed a single time. Whole-study findings and limits: CD4 TCRs linked to vaccination spanned spike, dominating at 160-218 and 743-854. In a largely white British group with more females than males, clonal diversity was possibly underestimated. The repertoires were collected only after the peak T cell response. Reports indicate that nearly half of spike-specific TCRs are directed at unmutated variant regions.

This clone appeared once. What it binds is unknown. Other DNA sequences of this sample code for an identical CDR3. Germline V CDR1 and CDR2: SEHNR, FQNEAQ (reference sequence). The CDR3 has 15 residues. Between the trimmed V and J ends, which lost 2 bases and 0 bases, there was a span of 8 bases. The clonotype originates from an adult who received the AZD1222 COVID-19 vaccine. This chain links TRBV7-9 with TRBJ2-1; D unresolved. The material sequenced was peripheral blood, taken 28 days after the second AZD1222 dose. The CDR3 bases are TGTGCCAGCAGCTTATTATCGAGCTCCTACAATGAGCAGTTCTTC. It translates to CASSLLSSSYNEQFF.